A selection of T cell receptor beta chains follows, all from one sample in a study of blood T cells in healthy people across ages. TCRdb independently ran MiXCR on the 5' RACE reads; one entry per CDR3 protein. The sample holds about 1.5 million distinct CDR3 sequences, under 55% seen once. Material for sequencing was blood. The receptors were sampled from a woman between 18 and 29 years old in good health. Both conserved end residues are part of each CDR3. Each record gives: V gene, CDR3 protein.

TRBV20-1 | CSARKSSGPYEQYF
TRBV6-2/TRBV6-3 | CASTRGQPYGYTF
TRBV10-3 | CATGRDLQETQYF
TRBV4-1 | CVSSQTVGSYGCTF
TRBV7-2 | CASSFRGPLWGTDTQYF
TRBV9 | CASSHPGQAVGGTYNEQFF
TRBV6-5 | CASSYHFPAPSTDTQYF
TRBV29-1 | CSVPLRGRSQETQYF
TRBV28 | CASSPEGGLYSYEQYF
TRBV3-1 | CASSQVDAGLAGEGRKTQYF
TRBV6-5 | CASSRQNQNTEAFF
TRBV20-1 | CSARPTGGIEAFF
TRBV7-2 | CASSPPPLSYNEQYF
TRBV27 | CAGGAAGALGNQPQHF
TRBV5-1 | CASNTQAAGTEAFF
TRBV7-9 | CASSLALWDSYGYTF
TRBV27 | CASSLEGRGGYTF
TRBV29-1 | CSVLRDWDSYEQYF
TRBV9 | CASSKREGAIPGNTIYF